This T cell receptor (beta chain) came from a study of cytomegalovirus exposure and HLA in healthy donors. Trimming shortened V by 4 bases and J by 1 base, and 17 bases separated the two germline ends. This CDR3 is built from 17 residues. Germline CDR1 reads SGHAT; CDR2 reads FQNNGV. PCR amplification relied on 60 Vbeta primers (plus 13 Jbeta primers). Assay used: immunoSEQ multiplex PCR; TCRdb lists only in-frame clones, some missing. In total, the table holds about 130,000 clones. The chain recombines TRBV11-2 with TRBJ2-1; D unresolved. Input material: PBMCs. This TCR was recovered from a middle-aged man in good health and CMV-seronegative. CDR3 protein: CASSSLPTRPSYNEQFF. CDR3 nucleotides: TGTGCCAGCAGCTCACTCCCGACGCGGCCATCCTACAATGAGCAGTTCTTC. Full variable domain (missing parts from reference TRBV11-2 and TRBJ2-1): EAGVAQSPRYKIIEKRQSVAFWCNPISGHATLYWYQQILGQGPKLLIQFQNNGVVDDSQLPKDRFSAERLKGVDSTLKIQPAKLEDSAVYLCASSSLPTRPSYNEQFFGPGTRLTVL.